Shown below are 7 T cell receptor beta chains from a single sample sequenced in a study of blood T cell repertoires in COVID-19. Profiled with immunoSEQ multiplex PCR; TCRdb holds only in-frame clones, not every one. The profile shows some 110,000 clones, roughly 80% of them singletons. The sequenced material came from peripheral blood. These receptors originate from a man aged 65 to 79 with acute or convalescent COVID-19.

The chain combines TRBV27 with TRBJ1-4; D remains ambiguous. The CDR3 runs to 17 residues. Trimming took off 6 bases at V and 8 bases at J, with 25 bases between the two ends. Germline CDR1 MNHEY, CDR2 SMNVEV (reference sequence). The CDR3 DNA reads as TGTGCCAGCAGCCTCGAGGGAAGACGGAGTTCGGTGGAAAAACTGTTTTTT. Translating it yields CASSLEGRRSSVEKLFF.

The chain couples TRBV29-1 to TRBJ2-6; a possible D gene is TRBD1 (5 bases). This CDR3 is 13 amino acids long. Germline V gives CDR1 SQVTM, CDR2 ANQGSEA. V lost 4 bases and J 4 bases, leaving 8 bases between the germline ends. This chain's CDR3 is CSVVGEGANVLTF. In nucleotides, the CDR3 is TGCAGCGTTGTAGGGGAAGGGGCCAACGTCCTGACTTTC.

This chain connects TRBV19 to TRBJ1-5; D unresolved. The CDR3 extends over 15 amino acids. Trimming shortened V by 9 bases and J by 2 bases, and 17 bases separated the two germline ends. Looked up from germline, CDR1 is LNHDA and CDR2 is SQIVND (reference sequence). CDR3 loop: CASRRQNMRNQPQHF. In DNA form, the CDR3 reads TGTGCCAGCCGGCGGCAGAATATGCGCAATCAGCCCCAGCATTTT.

The chain couples TRBV3-1 (or the pseudogene TRBV3-2) to TRBJ2-1; the match to TRBD2 covers 7 bases. The V gene's germline CDR1 is LGHDT and CDR2 YNNKEL (reference sequence). V lost 1 base, J lost 0 bases, and 9 bases stayed unmatched. This CDR3 spans 18 amino acids. CDR3 nucleotides: TGTGCCAGCAGCCAAGCCCCTAGCGGCGCTAGCTCCTACAATGAGCAGTTCTTC. It encodes CASSQAPSGASSYNEQFF.

The chain recombines TRBV28 with TRBJ1-1; TRBD1 matches 7 bases. Germline lookup yields CDR1 MDHEN and CDR2 SYDVKM. V was clipped by 5 bases and J by 1 base; unmatched bases: 4. The CDR3 is 14 amino acids. In nucleotides, the CDR3 is TGTGCCAGCAGTAACAGGGGCTCGAACACTGAAGCTTTCTTT. It specifies CASSNRGSNTEAFF.

This clone has a single count. This chain links TRBV19 with TRBJ2-2; TRBD2 matches 14 bases. Germline CDR1 is LNHDA and CDR2 is SQIVND (reference sequence). The V and J ends lost 5 bases and 1 base, in that order; junction bases with no gene match: 6. The CDR3 has 18 amino acids. The CDR3 DNA reads TGTGCCAGTAGTGCCCGACTAGCGGGGGGGCGGAACACCGGGGAGCTGTTTTTT. Protein product: CASSARLAGGRNTGELFF.

J is TRBJ1-2 and V is TRBV30; D remains unclear. The CDR3 contains 14 residues. The V end was cut by 2 bases, the J end by 0 bases, with 10 bases between. Looked up from germline, CDR1 is GTSNPN and CDR2 is SVGIG (reference sequence). In nucleotides, the CDR3 is TGTGCCTGGAGTAAGACTGTAGCTAACTATGGCTACACCTTC. Amino acid sequence: CAWSKTVANYGYTF. Full variable domain (remainder filled in from reference TRBV30 and TRBJ1-2): SQTIHQWPATLVQPVGSPLSLECTVEGTSNPNLYWYRQAAGRGLQLLFYSVGIGQISSEVPQNLSASRPQDRQFILSSKKLLLSDSGFYLCAWSKTVANYGYTFGSGTRLTVV.